The clone carrying this TCR beta chain has only one observation. Its cognate antigen is unknown. The data originate from a study of blood T cells in healthy people across ages. Study observations and caveats: Not knowing donor CMV status may have confounded expanded clonotype changes. Diversity was estimated from one million T cells, and these estimates were considered underestimates.

Germline V gene data show CDR1 as SGHTA and CDR2 as FQGNSA. With 1 base removed from V and 6 bases from J, the gap between germline ends came to 9 bases. The CDR3 runs 13 residues. The authors ran a second PCR of roughly 6 to 12 cycles using a sample-barcoded 5' primer and a J-beta primer mix. TCRdb re-analysed the 5' RACE reads in MiXCR, keeping a single row per CDR3 protein. The sample includes about 680,000 distinct CDR3 sequences, 49% of them seen just once. Peripheral blood samples of 9 to 10 milliliters were drawn from each donor. The chain recombines TRBV7-2 with TRBJ1-1; the D is unclear. Sequencing used blood. This receptor was taken from a woman aged 60-70 years in good health. Here the CDR3 reads CASSLVGSAEAFF. The CDR3 DNA follows: TGTGCCAGCAGCTTAGTGGGTAGCGCTGAAGCTTTCTTT.